These 17 T cell receptor beta chains were all obtained from the same sample, sequenced in a study of shared clonotypes between healthy human individuals. Positive CCR7 selection of CD45RO-negative cells yielded the naive CD8 cells, and terminally differentiated effector memory CD45RA+ cells were excluded. Sequencing was performed with immunoSEQ multiplex PCR; in TCRdb, only in-frame clones are kept and a portion is missing. Of under 1 million clones in the sample, roughly 96% were seen once. The specimen was naive CD8+ T cells sorted from blood. These receptors were obtained from a man aged 25 to 45 in good health.

In this sample, this clone turned up once. The V and J genes are TRBV13 and TRBJ2-3; TRBD2 aligns across 10 bases. From germline, CDR1 is PRHDT and CDR2 FYEKMQ (reference sequence). The J segment lost 5 bases and the V segment lost 0 bases, leaving 11 bases of the junction unmatched. The CDR3 runs 18 residues. CDR3 residues: CASSLGAQSGLARDTQYF. DNA for the CDR3: TGTGCCAGCAGCTTAGGCGCACAGTCGGGACTAGCGCGAGATACGCAGTATTTT.

The chain couples TRBV7-9 to TRBJ2-6, with D unclear. Trimming stripped 0 bases from V and 3 bases from J, with 0 bases between. This CDR3 has 13 residues. Germline lookup yields CDR1 SEHNR and CDR2 FQNEAQ (reference sequence). The CDR3 bases are TGTGCCAGCAGCTTAGCTGGGGCCAACGTCCTGACTTTC. This translates into CASSLAGANVLTF.

As regards this clone: The identical CDR3 is also encoded by other nucleotide sequences in the sample. The CDR3 region is CASSLAGNTEAFF. CDR3 nucleotide sequence: TGTGCCAGCAGCTTAGCAGGGAACACTGAAGCTTTCTTT. The chain links TRBV7-9 to TRBJ1-1, with no clear D. Germline V gives CDR1 SEHNR, CDR2 FQNEAQ (reference sequence). Trimming left V 0 bases short and J 1 base short, with 3 bases between. This CDR3 region has 13 residues. Filled out from reference TRBV7-9 and TRBJ1-1, the complete variable domain reads DTGVSQNPRHKITKRGQNVTFRCDPISEHNRLYWYRQTLGQGPEFLTYFQNEAQLEKSRLLSDRFSAERPKGSFSTLEIQRTEQGDSAMYLCASSLAGNTEAFFGQGTRLTVV.

The chain uses TRBV11-2 and TRBJ2-1, with a possible D match to TRBD1 (5 bases). The CDR3 has 13 amino acids. The ends were cut back, 3 bases at V and 8 bases at J, with 11 bases in the middle. Germline CDR1 is SGHAT and CDR2 is FQNNGV. Here the CDR3 reads CASSFVRVDEQFF. The DNA of the CDR3 is TGTGCCAGCAGCTTCGTCAGGGTTGATGAGCAGTTCTTC.

This rearrangement joins TRBV6-6 to TRBJ2-7; D gene uncertain. This CDR3 contains 14 residues. V lost 2 bases and J lost 5, with 13 bases in between. The germline V gene encodes CDR1 MNHNY and CDR2 SVGAGI (reference sequence). In DNA form, the CDR3 reads TGTGCCAGCAGTTACATGAAGCAGCACGACGAGCAGTACTTC. Translating it yields CASSYMKQHDEQYF.

Concerning this clone: Other DNA sequences within the sample encode an identical CDR3. The chain links TRBV28 to TRBJ1-1, with D possibly TRBD1 on 5 matching bases. Per germline, CDR1 MDHEN and CDR2 SYDVKM. This CDR3 contains 14 residues. Trimming cost V 3 bases and J 1 base, with 9 bases left between them. The CDR3 loop is CASSLDGGNTEAFF. In DNA, the CDR3 is TGTGCCAGCAGTTTGGATGGGGGGAACACTGAAGCTTTCTTT.

This sequence joins TRBV6-5 and TRBJ1-1; TRBD1 matches at 8 bases. In germline, CDR1 is MNHEY, CDR2 SVGAGI. Unmatched junction bases numbered 5, after V lost 0 bases and J lost 5 bases. This CDR3 region has 15 residues. The CDR3: CASSYSPGGETEAFF. The CDR3 nucleotides read TGTGCCAGCAGTTACTCGCCAGGGGGCGAGACTGAAGCTTTCTTT.

J is TRBJ2-2 and V is TRBV10-3; 7 bases match TRBD1. From germline, CDR1 is ENHRY and CDR2 SYGVKD. The CDR3 covers 15 residues. The V segment lost 8 bases and the J segment 0 bases; nucleotides outside the gene matches: 6. CDR3 residues: CAIAGTDANTGELFF. DNA for the CDR3: TGTGCCATCGCCGGGACAGACGCGAACACCGGGGAGCTGTTTTTT.

The chain combines TRBV9 with TRBJ2-7; TRBD1 matches 8 bases. With 3 bases clipped from V and 13 bases from J, the junction kept 6 bases outside the gene matches. This CDR3 is 11 amino acids long. CDR1 and CDR2 from the germline V gene are SGDLS and YYNGEE. The CDR3 region has the DNA TGTGCCAGCAGCGGCGGGACAGGCCTATACTTC. Residues: CASSGGTGLYF. The full variable domain, rest sourced from reference TRBV9 and TRBJ2-7, is DSGVTQTPKHLITATGQRVTLRCSPRSGDLSVYWYQQSLDQGLQFLIQYYNGEERAKGNILERFSAQQFPDLHSELNLSSLELGDSALYFCASSGGTGLYFGPGTRLTVT.

This rearrangement joins TRBV7-6 to TRBJ2-1, with D tentatively TRBD1 or TRBD2 (6 bases each). The ends were cut back, 1 base at V and 9 bases at J, with 10 bases in the middle. The germline V gene has CDR1 SGHVS and CDR2 FNYEAQ. The CDR3 spans 13 residues. In DNA, the CDR3 is TGTGCCAGCAGCTTAGGGGGGGCTACTGAGCAGTTCTTC. Translating it yields CASSLGGATEQFF. Combining the CDR3 with reference TRBV7-6 and TRBJ2-1 gives the whole variable domain GAGVSQSPRYKVTKRGQDVALRCDPISGHVSLYWYRQALGQGPEFLTYFNYEAQQDKSGLPNDRFSAERPEGSISTLTIQRTEQRDSAMYRCASSLGGATEQFFGPGTRLTVL.

This chain joins TRBV11-2 and TRBJ2-3; possible D gene TRBD2, 5 bases. Germline V gene sequence: CDR1 SGHAT, CDR2 FQNNGV. The ends were cut back, 5 bases at V and 4 bases at J, with 13 bases in the middle. The CDR3 runs to 14 residues. This CDR3 reads CASSPRGWADTQYF. As DNA, the CDR3 is TGTGCCAGCAGCCCCCGGGGATGGGCAGATACGCAGTATTTT.

The rearrangement uses TRBV5-1 and TRBJ2-1, with 10 bases fitting TRBD2. V was pared by 2 bases and J by 6 bases, with 11 bases of the junction left unmatched. The germline V gene encodes CDR1 SGHRS and CDR2 YFSETQ. There are 17 residues in the CDR3. In DNA form, the CDR3 reads TGCGCCAGCAGCTTAGGGGATCGGCTAGCGGGAGTCAATGAGCAGTTCTTC. This translates into CASSLGDRLAGVNEQFF.

This clone is a singleton in its sample. The chain carries TRBV19 and TRBJ1-2, with D maybe TRBD1 (5 bases). The CDR3 length is 14 residues. Trimming removed 3 bases from V and 3 bases from J, with 11 bases in between. Germline lookup yields CDR1 LNHDA and CDR2 SQIVND (reference sequence). CDR3 DNA: TGTGCCAGTAGTATCGGGGGACTCGACTATGGCTACACCTTC. Translation: CASSIGGLDYGYTF.

The chain has TRBV7-9 and TRBJ2-7; D not resolved. V was pared by 5 bases and J by 5 bases, with 13 bases between. This CDR3 spans 13 amino acids. Germline values: CDR1 SEHNR, CDR2 FQNEAQ (reference sequence). CDR3 region: CASSGSGENEQYF. CDR3 sequence (DNA): TGTGCCAGCAGCGGAAGTGGAGAAAACGAGCAGTACTTC. The full variable domain, completed using reference TRBV7-9 and TRBJ2-7, is DTGVSQNPRHKITKRGQNVTFRCDPISEHNRLYWYRQTLGQGPEFLTYFQNEAQLEKSRLLSDRFSAERPKGSFSTLEIQRTEQGDSAMYLCASSGSGENEQYFGPGTRLTVT.

Points on this clone: The junction departs from germline at one end; a sequencing error may be responsible. The chain recombines TRBV28 with TRBJ2-7; 7 bases line up with TRBD1. The CDR3 runs 11 residues. The V gene's germline CDR1 is MDHEN and CDR2 SYDVKM. The CDR3 DNA is TGTGCCAGCGGCTTCGGGACAGCGCCTCACTTC. Translated, it gives CASGFGTAPHF.

The chain carries TRBV4-1 and TRBJ1-5; a possible D gene is TRBD1 (6 bases). Germline-derived CDR1 and CDR2 are MGHRA and YSYEKL. The CDR3 is made up of 14 amino acids. Trimming stripped 3 bases from V and 5 bases from J, with 11 bases between. The CDR3 region is CASSHDRTYQPQHF. In DNA form, the CDR3 reads TGCGCCAGCAGCCACGACAGGACTTATCAGCCCCAGCATTTT.

The gene calls are TRBV10-3 and TRBJ2-1; 11 bases are shared with TRBD2. V lost 3 bases and J lost 8; bases outside the gene matches: 3. Germline CDR1 is ENHRY and CDR2 is SYGVKD. The CDR3 runs 14 residues. The CDR3 DNA reads TGTGCCATCAGTGATACTAGCGGGAGCTATGAGCAGTTCTTC. Translated, it gives CAISDTSGSYEQFF.